Sequencing of this T cell receptor beta chain was carried out in a study of blood T cells in healthy people across ages (dated by TCRdb to the mid-2010s). Some background on the complete study: In model experiments, roughly one uniquely barcoded TCR beta cDNA molecule per two T cells was captured by template switching. Age-related changes in TCR beta repertoire diversity were measured in the study by deep sequencing normalized with unique cDNA molecular identifiers. The donors were split into four age groups: young (average around 15 years), middle-aged (39), aged (approximately 60) and long-lived (more than 80). To avoid experimental bias, donors of different ages were spread randomly across the sequencing lanes. The study analyzed two additional independent replicas of 1 million unique cDNA reads from the same blood draw for two donors, one aged 18 to 30 and one aged 80 or older.

Library method: 5' RACE. Reads for this sample came from an Illumina HiSeq 2500. A second PCR of about 6 to 11 cycles was performed with a sample-barcoded 5' primer and a J-beta primer mix. A unique molecular identifier was introduced onto each TCR beta cDNA molecule by a template-switch 5' adaptor carrying 12 random nucleotides. At least 2.5 million CDR3-containing paired-end reads were obtained from each sample. First-strand cDNA was synthesized from all RNA with the Mint cDNA synthesis kit, primed by a TRBC-specific oligonucleotide. After uracil-DNA glycosylase treatment, a first 18-cycle PCR used universal primers M1SS and BC2_uni_R on all cDNA. On the authors' methods: For normalization, 1 million high-quality reads were randomly selected from each sample, with every read carrying a distinct molecular identifier. Reads sharing molecular identifiers were discarded rather than binned into consensus sequences. MiTCR, set to a Q25 quality threshold and the strictest error-elimination algorithm, was used for CDR3 identification, clonotype clustering and error correction. A nonparametric unseen species model using Euler transformation provided a lower-bound estimate of total TCR beta diversity. TCRdb ran its own pipeline on the public reads, namely fastp trimming at Q25 and MiXCR clone calling, and kept in-frame beta chains. Duplicate CDR3 protein sequences are folded into a single record with the most common DNA and genes. The V and J calls and clone size come from TCRdb's table, not from the authors' own analysis. This sample is represented by about 1.5 million distinct CDR3 sequences; around 40% of them were singletons. Jointly, the top ten make up around 4% of the sample.

V is pared back by 7 bases and J by 3 bases, with 15 bases lying between the germline termini. CDR1 and CDR2 are drawn from the germline V gene: SQVTM, ANQGSEA. From the cysteine up to the phenylalanine, the CDR3 has a length of 14 residues. Only the CDR3 DNA is retained, 42 bases long and in frame from the first base. Of note for this clonotype: Which antigen it targets is not known. No base quality values were provided; no much bigger clone lies one nucleotide off.

Donors were about 36 systemically healthy Caucasian individuals from Russia aged roughly 6 to 100 years. Roughly 9.5 milliliters of peripheral blood were drawn from each donor into EDTA-treated Vacutainer tubes. Ficoll-Paque density-gradient centrifugation was used to isolate PBMCs, with at least 6.5 million per sample. Trizol reagent was used to extract total RNA from PBMCs, with at least 5.5 micrograms per sample. For every donor, flow cytometry on a PBMC aliquot measured the percentage of naive CD45RAhigh/CD27high T cells. The study at large found these results: Observed TCR beta diversity per million T cells fell roughly linearly with age, and a significant reduction was already apparent by age around 40. Donor CMV infection status was unknown, potentially confounding age-related changes in expanded clonotypes. Observed TCR beta diversity correlated strongly with the percentage of naive T cells measured by flow cytometry. Compared with the aged group, the long-lived group had more naive CD4+ T cells, fewer expanded clones and increased TCR diversity, suggesting age selection. Estimates of total diversity from one million sequenced T cells were regarded as lower bounds and underestimates. Since profiling was done on bulk unsorted PBMCs, naive and antigen-experienced compartments could not be conclusively compared.

The receptor comes from a young woman in good health. Rearrangement joined TRBV29-1 to TRBJ1-4; no D gene can be assigned with confidence. The sequencing sample was made of blood. CDR3 region: CSAVSNGPNEKLFF. The DNA sequence is as follows: TGCAGCGCTGTCTCCAACGGTCCTAATGAAAAACTGTTTTTT.